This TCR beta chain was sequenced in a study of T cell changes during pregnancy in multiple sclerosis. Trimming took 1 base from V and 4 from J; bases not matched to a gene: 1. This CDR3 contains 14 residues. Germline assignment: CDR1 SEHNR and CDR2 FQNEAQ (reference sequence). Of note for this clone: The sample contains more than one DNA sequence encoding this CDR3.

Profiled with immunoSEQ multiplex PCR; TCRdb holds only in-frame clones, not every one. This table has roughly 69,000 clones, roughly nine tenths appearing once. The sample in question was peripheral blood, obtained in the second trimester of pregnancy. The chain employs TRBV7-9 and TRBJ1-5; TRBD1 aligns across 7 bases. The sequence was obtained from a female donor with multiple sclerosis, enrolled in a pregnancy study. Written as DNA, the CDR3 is TGTGCCAGCAGCTTAGGACAGGGTAATCAGCCCCAGCATTTT. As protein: CASSLGQGNQPQHF.